This is a list of T cell receptor beta chains from one sample in a study of T-cell memory formation after mild COVID-19. In TCRdb, the 5' RACE reads were re-called with MiXCR into one record per CDR3 protein. This table holds some 330,000 distinct CDR3 sequences, around 21% found once. Sequenced input: PBMCs or a T cell subset sorted from them (not recorded which). Receptors were obtained from an adult woman who had mild COVID-19 (a few samples of this study predate the infection). Cell type and time point are not known. Both conserved end residues are part of each CDR3. The D gene is left open where the match is weak. Only some rows state a clone size, as once, few, many or a class for expanded clones.

size	D	V	J	CDR3	DNA
-	TRBD2	TRBV6-6	TRBJ2-7	CASSYSPSGSYEQYF	TGTGCCAGCAGTTACTCCCCTAGCGGCTCCTACGAGCAGTACTTC
few	TRBD2	TRBV27	TRBJ2-5	CASSWTSGLETQYF	TGTGCCAGCAGTTGGACTAGTGGGCTGGAGACCCAGTACTTC
-	-	TRBV12-5	TRBJ2-3	CASGLLGDTQYF	TGTGCTAGTGGTTTGTTGGGAGATACGCAGTATTTT
-	-	TRBV7-3	TRBJ1-2	CASIPSGEVRWLYGYTF	TGTGCCAGCATCCCCTCAGGGGAGGTCCGTTGGCTCTATGGCTACACCTTC
few	-	TRBV28	TRBJ2-6	CASSFPGQGRSGANVLTF	TGTGCCAGCAGTTTCCCTGGGCAGGGACGCTCTGGGGCCAACGTCCTGACTTTC
-	-	TRBV12-3/TRBV12-4	TRBJ1-6	CASSFLAAGGFSPLHF	TGTGCCAGCAGTTTTCTGGCCGCCGGCGGTTTTTCACCCCTCCACTTT
-	-	TRBV3-1	TRBJ2-7	CASSRGQSPGEQYF	TGTGCCAGCAGCCGTGGACAGAGTCCGGGCGAGCAGTACTTC
-	TRBD2	TRBV5-1	TRBJ2-7	CASSPEAGGYYEQYF	TGCGCCAGCAGCCCGGAGGCGGGGGGATACTACGAGCAGTACTTC
-	TRBD1	TRBV6-6	TRBJ2-1	CASSGGQGAVDPEQFF	TGTGCCAGCAGTGGAGGACAGGGGGCAGTAGACCCTGAGCAGTTCTTC
few	-	TRBV7-8	TRBJ2-1	CASSSPEVVAEGSSYNEQFF	TGTGCCAGCAGCTCCCCAGAGGTGGTAGCGGAGGGCAGCTCCTACAATGAGCAGTTCTTC
-	-	TRBV3-1	TRBJ1-1	CASSHQGKGSTEAFF	TGTGCCAGCAGCCATCAGGGTAAGGGTTCCACTGAAGCTTTCTTT
few	TRBD2	TRBV12-3/TRBV12-4	TRBJ2-7	CASRNSGVYSDSYEQYF	TGTGCCAGCAGAAATAGCGGGGTCTACTCCGACTCCTACGAGCAGTACTTC
-	-	TRBV23-1	TRBJ1-6	CASSSCKSGDNSPLHF	TGCGCCAGCAGTTCGTGCAAGTCGGGGGATAATTCACCCCTCCACTTT
few	-	TRBV2	TRBJ1-1	CASSDDLDTEAFF	TGTGCCAGCAGTGATGATTTAGACACTGAAGCTTTCTTT
many	TRBD2	TRBV7-8	TRBJ2-3	CASSLGLAWDRADTQYF	TGTGCCAGCAGCTTAGGACTAGCCTGGGACCGGGCAGATACGCAGTATTTT
-	TRBD2	TRBV11-2	TRBJ2-5	CASSIVAGGYQETQYF	TGTGCCAGCAGCATAGTAGCGGGGGGATACCAAGAGACCCAGTACTTC
-	-	TRBV21-1	TRBJ2-5	CASSKSRDRGHETQYF	TGTGCCAGCAGCAAATCCCGGGACAGGGGGCACGAGACCCAGTACTTC
few	TRBD1	TRBV5-1	TRBJ2-3	CASSLPTGAGTDTQYF	TGCGCCAGCAGCTTGCCTACAGGGGCCGGCACAGATACGCAGTATTTT
-	TRBD2	TRBV6-2/TRBV6-3	TRBJ2-1	CASDDGRSYKQFF	TGTGCCAGCGATGACGGGAGGTCATACAAGCAGTTCTTC
few	-	TRBV6-5	TRBJ2-3	CASSFDPGKGGGTDTQYF	TGTGCCAGCAGCTTCGACCCCGGGAAGGGGGGCGGCACAGATACGCAGTATTTT
-	TRBD1	TRBV18	TRBJ1-3	CASSPVLDRSSGNTIYF	TGTGCCAGCTCACCAGTTTTGGACAGGAGCTCTGGAAACACCATATATTTT
-	-	TRBV11-1	TRBJ2-1	CASSLGRGYYNEQFF	TGTGCCAGCAGCTTAGGCAGGGGATACTACAATGAGCAGTTCTTC
-	-	TRBV12-3/TRBV12-4	TRBJ1-1	CASRSDISSREAFF	TGTGCCAGCAGATCGGACATCTCCTCCCGTGAAGCTTTCTTT
few	-	TRBV6-2/TRBV6-3	TRBJ2-3	CASGHSGFTDTQYF	TGTGCCAGCGGACATAGTGGGTTCACAGATACGCAGTATTTT
-	TRBD1	TRBV9	TRBJ2-1	CASSVGPGGEQFF	TGTGCCAGCAGCGTCGGACCAGGGGGCGAGCAGTTCTTC
few	-	TRBV7-2	TRBJ1-2	CASSLTPGIGGGYTF	TGTGCCAGCAGCTTGACGCCCGGAATAGGTGGAGGCTACACCTTC
-	TRBD1	TRBV4-1	TRBJ2-2	CASSPGTATGELFF	TGCGCCAGCAGCCCCGGGACAGCAACCGGGGAGCTGTTTTTT
few	TRBD1	TRBV5-1	TRBJ2-7	CASSWDRDYEQYF	TGCGCCAGCAGCTGGGACAGGGATTACGAGCAGTACTTC
-	-	TRBV20-1	TRBJ2-3	CSARPYPGGRKGSTDTQYF	TGCAGTGCTAGGCCTTACCCTGGTGGCCGAAAGGGTAGCACAGATACGCAGTATTTT
-	TRBD1	TRBV6-5	TRBJ1-5	CASSLGQGGTGPQHF	TGTGCCAGCAGTCTCGGACAGGGAGGGACGGGGCCCCAGCATTTT
-	-	TRBV7-8	TRBJ1-1	CASSQGFTEAFF	TGTGCCAGCAGCCAGGGGTTCACTGAAGCTTTCTTT
-	TRBD1	TRBV5-1	TRBJ2-2	CASSLVTGSSPGELFF	TGCGCCAGCAGCTTGGTGACAGGGAGTAGTCCCGGGGAGCTGTTTTTT
-	TRBD1	TRBV6-6	TRBJ1-1	CASSYSEPGGTEAFF	TGTGCCAGCAGTTACTCGGAGCCAGGGGGCACTGAAGCTTTCTTT
-	TRBD2	TRBV2	TRBJ2-5	CASSEGVAGVPETQYF	TGTGCCAGCAGTGAAGGGGTAGCGGGAGTCCCGGAGACCCAGTACTTC
-	-	TRBV14	TRBJ2-7	CASRPLSFGEQYF	TGTGCCAGCAGACCCTTGTCGTTCGGCGAGCAGTACTTC
few	TRBD2	TRBV7-2	TRBJ2-1	CASSPPPLAGDKGNEQFF	TGTGCCAGCAGCCCGCCCCCGCTAGCGGGAGACAAGGGGAATGAGCAGTTCTTC
few	-	TRBV6-1	TRBJ1-1	CASSGQTGMNTEAFF	TGTGCCAGCAGTGGCCAAACAGGGATGAACACTGAAGCTTTCTTT
many	-	TRBV27	TRBJ2-7	CASSLTSLSGYEQYF	TGTGCCAGCAGTTTAACCAGCCTAAGTGGTTACGAGCAGTACTTC
few	TRBD1	TRBV5-1	TRBJ1-6	CASSVGQDYSPLHF	TGCGCCAGCAGCGTGGGACAGGATTATTCACCCCTCCACTTT
few	-	TRBV7-8	TRBJ1-2	CASSPWDINYGYTF	TGTGCCAGCAGCCCTTGGGACATCAACTATGGCTACACCTTC
-	-	TRBV4-1	TRBJ1-3	CASSPHASGNTIYF	TGCGCCAGCAGCCCCCACGCCTCTGGAAACACCATATATTTT
-	-	TRBV7-9	TRBJ2-1	CASSPTGQYNEQFF	TGTGCCAGCAGCCCCACGGGCCAGTACAATGAGCAGTTCTTC
few	-	TRBV2	TRBJ1-2	CASSKGLLEYGYTF	TGTGCCAGCAGTAAAGGCCTTCTCGAGTATGGCTACACCTTC
few	TRBD1	TRBV29-1	TRBJ1-1	CSVENRGRNTEAFF	TGCAGCGTTGAGAACAGGGGGAGAAACACTGAAGCTTTCTTT
few	-	TRBV7-2	TRBJ2-2	CASSLGPLQGGELFF	TGTGCCAGCAGCTTAGGACCCCTTCAAGGCGGGGAGCTGTTTTTT
-	-	TRBV29-1	TRBJ1-2	CSVSEGVGLIF	TGCAGCGTTTCCGAAGGGGTAGGCCTCATCTTC
many	TRBD2	TRBV12-3/TRBV12-4	TRBJ2-3	CASSLGLAGGLTRLTDTQYF	TGTGCCAGCAGCCTTGGACTAGCGGGAGGGCTAACCCGACTTACAGATACGCAGTATTTT
many	-	TRBV6-2/TRBV6-3	TRBJ2-5	CASSLRGTQYF	TGTGCCAGCAGCCTCCGGGGGACCCAGTACTTC
few	-	TRBV3-1	TRBJ2-3	CASSTPLGDTQYF	TGTGCCAGCAGCACCCCCCTGGGGGATACGCAGTATTTT
-	-	TRBV29-1	TRBJ2-1	CSVEGRVRTGEQFF	TGCAGCGTTGAGGGCAGAGTCCGTACAGGTGAGCAGTTCTTC
-	-	TRBV12-3/TRBV12-4	TRBJ1-5	CASRAGPESNQPQHF	TGTGCCAGCAGAGCGGGCCCTGAGTCGAATCAGCCCCAGCATTTT